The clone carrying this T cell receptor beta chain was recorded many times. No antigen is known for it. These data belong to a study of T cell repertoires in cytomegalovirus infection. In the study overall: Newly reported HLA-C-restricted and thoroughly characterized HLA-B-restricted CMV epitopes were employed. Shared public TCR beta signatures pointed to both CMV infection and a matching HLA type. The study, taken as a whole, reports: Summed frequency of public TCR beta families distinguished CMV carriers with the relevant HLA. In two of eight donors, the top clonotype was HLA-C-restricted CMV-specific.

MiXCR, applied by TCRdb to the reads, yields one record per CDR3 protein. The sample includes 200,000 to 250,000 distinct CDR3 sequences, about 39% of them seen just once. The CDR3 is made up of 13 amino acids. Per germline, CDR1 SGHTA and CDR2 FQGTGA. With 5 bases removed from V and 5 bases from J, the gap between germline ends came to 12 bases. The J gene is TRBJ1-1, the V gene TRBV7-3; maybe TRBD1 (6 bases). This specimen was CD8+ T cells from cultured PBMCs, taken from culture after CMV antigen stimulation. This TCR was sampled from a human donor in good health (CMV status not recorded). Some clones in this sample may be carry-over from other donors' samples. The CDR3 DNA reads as TGTGCCAGCAGCCCGGAAAGGGGGACTGAAGCTTTCTTT. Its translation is CASSPERGTEAFF.